The 20 T cell receptor beta chains below all came from one sample that was sequenced in a study of T cells after yellow fever vaccination. TCRdb itself ran the 5' RACE reads through MiXCR, one entry per CDR3 protein. The table includes roughly 70,000 distinct CDR3 sequences, 7.5% to 9% detected once. The sample consisted of CD8+ T cells sorted from PBMCs, taken on the day of the yellow fever booster vaccination. The receptors were gathered from a man aged 25 to 40 who received the YFV17D yellow fever vaccine.

The table lists this clonotype with many counts. The chain has TRBV12-3 or TRBV12-4 and TRBJ2-2; a possible D gene is TRBD2 (5 bases). This CDR3 has 14 amino acids. V gave up 7 bases and J gave up 3 bases, with 12 bases separating them. The CDR3 reads CASTPRGDTGELFF. The CDR3 DNA is TGTGCCAGCACCCCACGGGGTGACACCGGGGAGCTGTTTTTT.

This clonotype has only a few counts. V and J are TRBV30 and TRBJ2-7; D uncertain. The germline gives CDR1 GTSNPN, CDR2 SVGIG (reference sequence). The V end was cut by 3 bases, the J end by 6 bases, with 15 bases between. CDR3 length: 13 residues. The CDR3 sequence: CAWSLPQGGEQYF. CDR3 DNA: TGTGCCTGGAGCCTCCCACAAGGTGGCGAGCAGTACTTC.

This clonotype was seen many times. The rearrangement uses TRBV6-6 and TRBJ1-1; D possibly corresponds to TRBD1 (5 bases). V lost 6 bases to trimming and J lost 8 bases, with 13 bases between them. Germline CDR1 MNHNY, CDR2 SVGAGI (reference sequence). This CDR3 spans 12 amino acids. The CDR3 bases are TGTGCCAGCAGCTTCACGCGACAGGAAGCTTTCTTT. This encodes CASSFTRQEAFF.

The V call is TRBV4-3, the J call TRBJ2-1; D is unclear. The length of the CDR3 is 16 residues. The germline V and J ends were trimmed by 1 base and 7 bases, with 17 bases remaining between them. In germline, CDR1 is LGHNA, CDR2 YSLEER. This CDR3 reads CASSQGTVVAQNEQFF. The CDR3 nucleotides are TGCGCCAGCAGCCAAGGAACAGTCGTAGCCCAAAATGAGCAGTTCTTC.

The rearrangement joins TRBV5-1 to TRBJ2-5; D is undetermined. The germline CDR1 and CDR2 sequences are SGHRS and YFSETQ. V was pared by 8 bases and J by 1 base, with 12 bases between. This CDR3 has 13 amino acids. CDR3 amino acids: CASHLVGQETQYF. In nucleotides, the CDR3 is TGCGCCAGTCACCTCGTGGGCCAAGAGACCCAGTACTTC. Combining the CDR3 with reference TRBV5-1 and TRBJ2-5 gives the whole variable domain KAGVTQTPRYLIKTRGQQVTLSCSPISGHRSVSWYQQTPGQGLQFLFEYFSETQRNKGNFPGRFSGRQFSNSRSEMNVSTLELGDSALYLCASHLVGQETQYFGPGTRLLVL.

This clonotype was detected a few times. The rearrangement joins TRBV12-3 or TRBV12-4 to TRBJ2-2; TRBD2 matches 8 bases. V dropped 4 bases and J dropped 7; count of bases not matched to a gene: 8. The CDR3 has 15 residues. The CDR3 spells CASSSPAGVLGELFF. The CDR3 DNA is TGTGCCAGCAGTTCCCCAGCGGGAGTACTCGGGGAGCTGTTTTTT.

A remark on this clonotype: This sequence may be a read error, since a much larger clone differs from it by one base. The J gene is TRBJ2-7, the V gene TRBV27, with no clear D. V was shortened by 0 bases and J by 4 bases, with 13 bases between the two germline ends. Per germline, CDR1 MNHEY and CDR2 SMNVEV (reference sequence). This CDR3 contains 15 residues. The DNA for the CDR3 is TGTGCCAGCAGTTTATCGGCGAAGAGATATTACGAGCAGTACTTC. The encoded protein is CASSLSAKRYYEQYF.

This clonotype was seen at least ten times. The chain has TRBV9 and TRBJ1-3; D possibly corresponds to TRBD1 (5 bases). The CDR3 contains 17 residues. CDR1 is SGDLS, CDR2 YYNGEE, per germline. With 4 bases removed from V and 0 bases from J, the gap between germline ends came to 17 bases. CDR3 coding DNA: TGTGCCAGCAGCACAAACAGCCGGGACGGCTCTGGAAACACCATATATTTT. It translates to CASSTNSRDGSGNTIYF.

A few counts support this clonotype. The CDR3 is CASSLVLSSTGSGETQYF. Written as DNA, the CDR3 is TGTGCCAGCAGCTTGGTACTAAGCTCGACAGGGTCAGGGGAGACCCAGTACTTC. The genes are TRBV5-4 and TRBJ2-5; the match to TRBD1 covers 7 bases. The CDR3 is 18 amino acids. Germline values: CDR1 SGHNT, CDR2 YYREEE (reference sequence). V shed 0 bases, J shed 5 bases, and the junction held 16 bases outside the gene matches.

This clonotype appeared a few times. The chain carries TRBV6-2 or TRBV6-3 and TRBJ2-7; D is unclear. Trimming removed 4 bases from V and 4 bases from J, with 11 bases in between. Germline CDR1 reads MNHEY; CDR2 reads SVGEGT. The CDR3 runs 13 residues. The chain's CDR3 is CASSWAAAYEQYF. The CDR3 region has the DNA TGTGCCAGCAGTTGGGCAGCCGCTTACGAGCAGTACTTC.

There are many counts of this clonotype. V and J are TRBV5-1 and TRBJ1-1, with D possibly TRBD1 on 6 matching bases. Germline-derived CDR1 and CDR2 are SGHRS and YFSETQ. V was trimmed by 4 bases and J by 4 bases, leaving 23 bases between them. This CDR3 is 17 amino acids long. CDR3 nucleotides: TGCGCCAGCAGCCCTCGTTCGGGGGGCGGAGGCGGCACTGAAGCTTTCTTT. Protein: CASSPRSGGGGGTEAFF.

This clonotype appeared a few times. This rearrangement joins TRBV20-1 to TRBJ1-6, with D unclear. Germline lookup yields CDR1 DFQATT and CDR2 SNEGSKA (reference sequence). The ends were cut back, 1 base at V and 3 bases at J, with 13 bases in the middle. The CDR3 runs 16 residues. This CDR3 reads CSARGAATNYNSPLHF. For the CDR3, the DNA is TGCAGTGCTAGAGGGGCCGCGACAAACTATAATTCACCCCTCCACTTT.

At least ten counts were recorded for this clonotype. The junction departs from the called germline gene at one end, perhaps through a read error. The chain couples TRBV7-8 to TRBJ2-7; D may be TRBD2 (6 bases). Germline V lookup: CDR1 SGHVS, CDR2 FQNEAQ. CDR3 length equals 13 residues. The CDR3: CASSLGSGYEQYF. CDR3 nucleotide sequence: TGTGCCAGCAGTTTAGGTAGCGGCTACGAGCAGTACTTC.

The chain recombines TRBV11-3 with TRBJ2-1; 12 nucleotides match TRBD2. The CDR3 runs to 15 residues. V lost 4 bases and J lost 8; bases outside the gene matches: 6. Germline V lookup: CDR1 SGHNT, CDR2 YENEEA. The CDR3 reads CASSSRTSGIYEQFF. DNA of the CDR3: TGTGCCAGCAGCTCCAGGACTAGCGGGATCTATGAGCAGTTCTTC.

The table lists this clonotype with many counts. V gene TRBV27 combines with J gene TRBJ2-1, with TRBD2 as a possible D gene (6 bases). Trimming removed 6 bases at V and 7 bases at J, with 13 bases between. Germline V lookup: CDR1 MNHEY, CDR2 SMNVEV (reference sequence). There are 13 residues in the CDR3. The CDR3 DNA follows: TGTGCCAGCAGCCCGGGACTCGCGAATGAGCAGTTCTTC. It translates to CASSPGLANEQFF.

This clonotype was found a few times. The chain is built from TRBV12-3 or TRBV12-4 and TRBJ2-4, with unresolved D. The CDR3 is 13 residues long. V was pared by 8 bases and J by 1 base, with 9 bases between. In nucleotides, the CDR3 is TGTGCCAGCGGTCAGGAGGCCAAAAACATTCAGTACTTC. This gives the protein CASGQEAKNIQYF.

This clonotype was counted only a few times. The rearrangement uses TRBV15 and TRBJ2-1; tentatively, D is TRBD1 (6 bases). Trimming took off 0 bases at V and 9 bases at J, with 21 bases between the two ends. Germline V gives CDR1 LNHNV, CDR2 YYDKDF (reference sequence). CDR3 length: 17 residues. CDR3 bases: TGTGCCACCAGCAGAGATGAGGTGGGGGCCCACCTCGGTGAGCAGTTCTTC. Amino acid sequence: CATSRDEVGAHLGEQFF.

This clonotype was counted at least ten times. This chain joins TRBV5-5 and TRBJ2-3, with D perhaps TRBD2 (5 bases). Germline CDR1 SGHKS, CDR2 YYEKEE (reference sequence). V was cut by 6 bases and J by 12 bases, with 26 bases left in between. This CDR3 is built from 15 residues. CDR3 region: CASNLLLNAPEGQYF. The CDR3 DNA sequence: TGTGCCAGCAACCTCCTTTTGAATGCGCCCGAGGGTCAGTATTTT.

This clonotype was counted at least ten times. V usage is TRBV15 and J usage is TRBJ2-7; D gene ambiguous. The CDR3 runs 14 residues. The germline V gene has CDR1 LNHNV and CDR2 YYDKDF (reference sequence). Deletions cut 0 bases from V and 2 bases from J, with 8 bases between. CDR3 protein: CATSRDLPAYEQYF. CDR3 in DNA: TGTGCCACCAGCAGAGATCTTCCCGCCTACGAGCAGTACTTC.

This clonotype came up a few times. V usage is TRBV12-3 or TRBV12-4 and J usage is TRBJ2-1; 7 bases align to TRBD2. The CDR3 is 16 residues long. The V segment lost 5 bases and the J segment 4 bases; nucleotides outside the gene matches: 11. Written as DNA, the CDR3 is TGTGCCAGCAGTCCACCATCGGGACTATATTACAATGAGCAGTTCTTC. Translation gives CASSPPSGLYYNEQFF.